The text below deals with one T cell receptor (beta chain). Compared with germline, one end of the junction differs, possibly owing to a read error. These data are taken from a study of technical replicates of blood from a few donors. Germline V lookup: CDR1 MGHRA, CDR2 YSYEKL. The CDR3 has 18 amino acids. Assay used: immunoSEQ multiplex PCR; TCRdb lists only in-frame clones, some missing. The sample consists of about 15,000 clones, approximately 83% of them appearing once. The TCR was taken from a human donor in good health. Sequences were obtained from PBMCs. The chain is built from TRBV4-1 and TRBJ2-5, with 7 bases that match TRBD2. The CDR3 region has the DNA TGCGCCAGCAGCCACCCCTGGGAGGGCGGGACGGGCGTAGAGGCCCAGTACTTC. Translation: CASSHPWEGGTGVEAQYF.